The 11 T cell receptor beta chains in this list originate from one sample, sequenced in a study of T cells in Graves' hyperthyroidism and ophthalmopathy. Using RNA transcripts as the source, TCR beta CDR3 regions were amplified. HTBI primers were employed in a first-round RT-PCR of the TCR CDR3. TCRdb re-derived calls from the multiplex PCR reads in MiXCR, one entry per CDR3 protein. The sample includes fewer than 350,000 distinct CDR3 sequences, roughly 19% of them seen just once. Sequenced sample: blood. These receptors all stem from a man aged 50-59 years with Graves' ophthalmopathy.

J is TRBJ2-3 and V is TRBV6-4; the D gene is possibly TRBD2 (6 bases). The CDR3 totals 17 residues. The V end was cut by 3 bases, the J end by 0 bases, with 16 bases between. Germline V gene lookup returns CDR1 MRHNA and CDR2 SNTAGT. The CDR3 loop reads CASSDHGLTSSTDTQYF. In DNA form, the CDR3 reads TGTGCCAGCAGTGATCACGGACTAACCTCTAGCACAGATACGCAGTATTTT.

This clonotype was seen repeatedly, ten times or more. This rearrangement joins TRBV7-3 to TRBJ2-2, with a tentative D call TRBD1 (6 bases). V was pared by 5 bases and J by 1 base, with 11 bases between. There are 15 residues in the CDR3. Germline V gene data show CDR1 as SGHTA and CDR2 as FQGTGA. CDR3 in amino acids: CASSQQGRNTGELFF. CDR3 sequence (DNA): TGTGCCAGCAGCCAACAGGGTCGGAACACCGGGGAGCTGTTTTTT. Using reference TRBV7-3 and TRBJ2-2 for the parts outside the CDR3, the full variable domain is GAGVSQTPSNKVTEKGKYVELRCDPISGHTALYWYRQSLGQGPEFLIYFQGTGAADDSGLPNDRFFAVRPEGSVSTLKIQRTERGDSAVYLCASSQQGRNTGELFFGEGSRLTVL.

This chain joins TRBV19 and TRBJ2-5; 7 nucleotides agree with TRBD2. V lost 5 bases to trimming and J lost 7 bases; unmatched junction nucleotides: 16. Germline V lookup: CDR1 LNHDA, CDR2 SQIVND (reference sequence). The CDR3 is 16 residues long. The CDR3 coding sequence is TGTGCCAGTAGTCCGGGCGCTAGCGGCCTATGGGGGACCCAGTACTTC. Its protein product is CASSPGASGLWGTQYF.

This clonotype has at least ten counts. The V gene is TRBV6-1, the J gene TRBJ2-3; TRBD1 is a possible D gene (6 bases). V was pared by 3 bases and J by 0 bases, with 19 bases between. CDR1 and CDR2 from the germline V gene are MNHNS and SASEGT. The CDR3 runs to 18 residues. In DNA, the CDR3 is TGTGCCAGCAGTGAGCCCCCGGACAGTTTAACTAGCACAGATACGCAGTATTTT. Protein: CASSEPPDSLTSTDTQYF.

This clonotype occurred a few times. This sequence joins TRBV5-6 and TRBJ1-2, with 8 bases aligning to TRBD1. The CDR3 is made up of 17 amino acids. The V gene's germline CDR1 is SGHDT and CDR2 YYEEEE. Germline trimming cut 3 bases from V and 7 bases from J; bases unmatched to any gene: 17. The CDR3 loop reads CASSSAGWQGAFVGYTF. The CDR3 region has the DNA TGTGCCAGCAGCTCCGCCGGATGGCAGGGGGCATTTGTTGGCTACACCTTC.

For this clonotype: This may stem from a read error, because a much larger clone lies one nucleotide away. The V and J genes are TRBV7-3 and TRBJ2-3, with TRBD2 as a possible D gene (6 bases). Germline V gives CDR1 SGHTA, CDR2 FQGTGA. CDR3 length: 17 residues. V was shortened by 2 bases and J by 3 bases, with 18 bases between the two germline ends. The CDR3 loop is CASSLRGRLVETDTQYF. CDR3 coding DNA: TGTGCCAGCAGCTTACGAGGCCGACTAGTGGAAACAGATACGCAGTATTTT.

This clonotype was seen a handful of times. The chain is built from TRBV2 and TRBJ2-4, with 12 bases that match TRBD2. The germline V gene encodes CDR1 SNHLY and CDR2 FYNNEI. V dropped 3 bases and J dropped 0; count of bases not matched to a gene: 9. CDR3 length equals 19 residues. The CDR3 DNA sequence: TGTGCCAGCAGTGACCGGACTAGCGGGACCCTTATAGCCAAAAACATTCAGTACTTC. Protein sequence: CASSDRTSGTLIAKNIQYF.

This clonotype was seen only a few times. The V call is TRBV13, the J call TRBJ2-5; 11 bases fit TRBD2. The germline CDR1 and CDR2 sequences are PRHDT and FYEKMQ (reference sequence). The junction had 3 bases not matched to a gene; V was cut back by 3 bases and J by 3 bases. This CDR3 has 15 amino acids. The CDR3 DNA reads TGTGCCAGCAGCTTTATGGGACTAGCGGAAGAGACCCAGTACTTC. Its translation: CASSFMGLAEETQYF.

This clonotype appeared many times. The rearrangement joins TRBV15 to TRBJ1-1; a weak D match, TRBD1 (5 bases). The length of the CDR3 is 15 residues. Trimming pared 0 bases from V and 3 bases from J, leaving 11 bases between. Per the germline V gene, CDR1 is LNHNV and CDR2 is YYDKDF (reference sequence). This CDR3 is CATSRDVTGDTEAFF. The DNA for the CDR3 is TGTGCCACCAGCAGAGACGTCACGGGGGACACTGAAGCTTTCTTT.

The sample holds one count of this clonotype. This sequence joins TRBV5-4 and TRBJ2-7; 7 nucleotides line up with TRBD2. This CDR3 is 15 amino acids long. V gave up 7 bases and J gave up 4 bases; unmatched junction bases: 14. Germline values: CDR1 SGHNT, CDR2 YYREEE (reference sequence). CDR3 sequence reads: CASSTGGSRVYEQYF. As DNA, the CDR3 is TGTGCCAGCTCGACGGGCGGGAGTAGGGTGTACGAGCAGTACTTC.

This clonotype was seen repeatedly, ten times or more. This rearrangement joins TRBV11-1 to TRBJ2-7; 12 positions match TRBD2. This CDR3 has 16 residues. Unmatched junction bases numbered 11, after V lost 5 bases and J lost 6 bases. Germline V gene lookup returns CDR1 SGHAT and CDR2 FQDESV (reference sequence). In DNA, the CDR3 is TGTGCCAGCAGCCCCCCTAGCGGGAGGGCCGGAGGCGAGCAGTACTTC. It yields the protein CASSPPSGRAGGEQYF.